This entry lists 9 T cell receptor beta chains sequenced from one sample in a study of OX40 agonist ivuxolimab in advanced cancers. Assay used: immunoSEQ multiplex PCR; TCRdb lists only in-frame clones, some missing. Of about 100,000 clones in the sample, just over 90% are singletons; the top ten hold approximately 0.31%. The source material was CD4+ or CD8+ T cells sorted from blood, sampled in a trial of the OX40 agonist ivuxolimab. All receptors come from an adult with an advanced solid tumor such as melanoma, head and neck, liver or kidney cancer.

The chain carries TRBV27 and TRBJ2-1, with D uncertain. Germline V lookup: CDR1 MNHEY, CDR2 SMNVEV (reference sequence). CDR3 length: 15 residues. Trimming cost V 6 bases and J 10 bases, with 22 bases left between them. CDR3 nucleotides: TGTGCCAGCAGCGAACTCCCTCAGGCACCGGACGAGCAGTTCTTC. Protein product: CASSELPQAPDEQFF.

The chain is built from TRBV9 and TRBJ2-3; D not certain. The CDR3 is 13 residues long. Germline lookup yields CDR1 SGDLS and CDR2 YYNGEE. V was shortened by 0 bases and J by 3 bases, with 5 bases between the two germline ends. The CDR3 sequence is CASSVEKTDTQYF. The DNA for the CDR3 is TGTGCCAGCAGCGTAGAGAAGACAGATACGCAGTATTTT. The full variable domain, completed using reference TRBV9 and TRBJ2-3, is DSGVTQTPKHLITATGQRVTLRCSPRSGDLSVYWYQQSLDQGLQFLIQYYNGEERAKGNILERFSAQQFPDLHSELNLSSLELGDSALYFCASSVEKTDTQYFGPGTRLTVL.

The V and J genes are TRBV5-1 and TRBJ1-2; TRBD1 agrees at 8 bases. The V gene end was trimmed by 1 base and the J gene end by 2 bases; junction bases not matched to a gene: 19. This CDR3 is 20 amino acids long. The V gene's germline CDR1 is SGHRS and CDR2 YFSETQ. The DNA of the CDR3 is TGCGCCAGCAGCTTGACACGATTTGCCGGGACAGGCCTCGGGAACTATGGCTACACCTTC. Translation gives CASSLTRFAGTGLGNYGYTF. The variable domain in full, completed from reference TRBV5-1 and TRBJ1-2, reads KAGVTQTPRYLIKTRGQQVTLSCSPISGHRSVSWYQQTPGQGLQFLFEYFSETQRNKGNFPGRFSGRQFSNSRSEMNVSTLELGDSALYLCASSLTRFAGTGLGNYGYTFGSGTRLTVV.

This chain joins TRBV9 and TRBJ2-2, with a tentative D call TRBD2 (5 bases). The CDR3 covers 14 residues. Trimming cost V 3 bases and J 2 bases, with 8 bases left between them. The V gene's germline CDR1 is SGDLS and CDR2 YYNGEE. DNA of the CDR3: TGTGCCAGCAGCGCACTAGGAAACACCGGGGAGCTGTTTTTT. Its translation is CASSALGNTGELFF.

The chain uses TRBV10-3 and TRBJ1-2; the D is unclear. CDR3 length: 13 residues. V was shortened by 3 bases and J by 0 bases, with 5 bases between the two germline ends. Germline V CDR1 and CDR2: ENHRY, SYGVKD. In DNA, the CDR3 is TGTGCCATCAGTGAAGGCACTAACTATGGCTACACCTTC. Translating gives CAISEGTNYGYTF.

This chain joins TRBV4-1 and TRBJ1-5; D is undetermined. V gave up 2 bases and J gave up 1 base, with 9 bases separating them. The CDR3 consists of 15 residues. CDR1 is MGHRA and CDR2 is YSYEKL in the germline V gene. The CDR3 is CASSQTVLSNQPQHF. The CDR3 nucleotides are TGCGCCAGCAGCCAAACAGTTTTAAGCAATCAGCCCCAGCATTTT.

The chain has TRBV19 and TRBJ2-1; 9 positions match TRBD2. The CDR3 is made up of 17 amino acids. CDR1 is LNHDA, CDR2 SQIVND, per germline (reference sequence). The trim removed 3 bases at V and 0 bases at J, leaving 6 bases unmatched. The CDR3 DNA reads TGTGCCAGTAGTATTGGGTCTAGCGGGATCTCCTACAATGAGCAGTTCTTC. Protein: CASSIGSSGISYNEQFF. The full variable domain, its missing parts supplied by reference TRBV19 and TRBJ2-1, is DGGITQSPKYLFRKEGQNVTLSCEQNLNHDAMYWYRQDPGQGLRLIYYSQIVNDFQKGDIAEGYSVSREKKESFPLTVTSAQKNPTAFYLCASSIGSSGISYNEQFFGPGTRLTVL.

The chain uses TRBV27 and TRBJ2-7, with D unresolved. Germline assignment: CDR1 MNHEY and CDR2 SMNVEV (reference sequence). Between the trimmed V and J ends, which lost 4 bases and 4 bases, there was a span of 14 bases. CDR3 length equals 14 residues. The chain's CDR3 is CASSSDWKLYEQYF. CDR3 nucleotides: TGTGCCAGCAGTTCCGACTGGAAATTATACGAGCAGTACTTC.

This rearrangement joins TRBV28 to TRBJ2-7, with TRBD1 as a possible D gene (6 bases). The V gene's germline CDR1 is MDHEN and CDR2 SYDVKM. CDR3 length: 14 residues. Trimming left V 6 bases short and J 3 bases short, with 15 bases between. The CDR3 spells CASRVTGSGYEQYF. The CDR3 region has the DNA TGTGCCAGCAGGGTTACAGGGTCCGGCTACGAGCAGTACTTC.